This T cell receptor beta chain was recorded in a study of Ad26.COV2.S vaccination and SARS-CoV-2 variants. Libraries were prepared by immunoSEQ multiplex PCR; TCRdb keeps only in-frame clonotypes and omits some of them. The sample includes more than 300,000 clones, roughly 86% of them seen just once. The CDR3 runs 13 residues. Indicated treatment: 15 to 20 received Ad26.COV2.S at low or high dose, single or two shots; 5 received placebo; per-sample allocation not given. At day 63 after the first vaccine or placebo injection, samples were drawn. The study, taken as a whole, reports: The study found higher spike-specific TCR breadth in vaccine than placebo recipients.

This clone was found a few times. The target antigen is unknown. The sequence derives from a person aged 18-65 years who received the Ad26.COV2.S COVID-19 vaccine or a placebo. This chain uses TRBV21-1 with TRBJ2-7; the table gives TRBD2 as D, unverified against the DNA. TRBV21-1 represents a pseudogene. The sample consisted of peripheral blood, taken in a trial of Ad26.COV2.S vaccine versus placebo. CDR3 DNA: TGTGCCAGCAGCAAAGGGGGCGGGGACGAGCAGTACTTC. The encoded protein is CASSKGGGDEQYF.